This TCR beta chain came from a study of shared clonotypes between healthy human individuals. Study as a whole: The plates for each donor numbered three CD4 naive, three CD4 memory, two CD8 naive and one CD8 memory.

This table comes from immunoSEQ multiplex PCR, and its TCRdb copy is limited to in-frame clones, with some not included. The sample yields 2 million to 2.5 million clones, 90% to 95% seen once. V shed 1 base, J shed 3 bases, and the junction held 3 bases outside the gene matches. Germline CDR1 reads LGHNA; CDR2 reads YNFKEQ. CDR3 size: 15 residues. The sequence derives from a man aged 18 to 30 in good health. Some clones in this sample may be carry-over from other donors' samples. The V gene is TRBV4-2, the J gene TRBJ2-7; the match to TRBD2 covers 10 bases. Sequenced material: naive CD4+ T cells from PBMCs. Subset meaning: CD45RA+ positively selected. CDR3 sequence (DNA): TGTGCCAGCAGCCAAGTTTCTAGCGGGAGCTACGAGCAGTACTTC. Its translation is CASSQVSSGSYEQYF.